Below are 29 T cell receptor beta chains sequenced from a single sample in a study of vaccination and CD4 T cells after COVID-19. These receptors have no known antigen. Sample treatment: 10-day PBMC culture with coronavirus spike peptide pools or control peptides (ViraFEST assay). An Oncomine TCR Beta short-read assay was used to sequence the DNA from cultured CD4+ T cells. Via MiXCR, TCRdb re-called the PCR reads, giving one row per CDR3 protein. Here the sample spans over 12,000 distinct CDR3 sequences, approximately 30% being singletons. The sample in question was CD4+ T cells from blood, cultured in vitro, obtained after SARS-CoV-2 vaccination. These receptors were taken from a human donor who had recovered from COVID-19.

The DNA for the CDR3 is TGTGCCAGCAGTTTTAACCCTAGCGGGACTGGGGCCAACGTCCTGACTTTC. Translating gives CASSFNPSGTGANVLTF. This chain connects TRBV7-2 to TRBJ2-6, with TRBD2 identical over 9 bases. Germline V gene lookup returns CDR1 SGHTA and CDR2 FQGNSA. The V and J ends lost 6 bases and 2 bases, in that order; junction bases with no gene match: 8. This CDR3 spans 17 amino acids.

The chain recombines TRBV12-3 or TRBV12-4 with TRBJ2-1; 11 bases agree with TRBD2. The length of the CDR3 is 15 residues. J gave up 8 bases and V 6 bases, and 9 bases lay outside the gene matches. CDR3 residues: CASSFLTSGTHEQFF. The DNA for the CDR3 is TGTGCCAGCAGCTTCCTGACTAGCGGGACCCATGAGCAGTTCTTC.

The chain couples TRBV2 to TRBJ2-5; no firm D call. CDR3 length equals 14 residues. V gave up 2 bases and J gave up 5 bases, with 12 bases separating them. Germline CDR1 reads SNHLY; CDR2 reads FYNNEI. As DNA, the CDR3 is TGTGCCAGCAGTGAAAAGGGAATCCGGGAGACCCAGTACTTC. Translating it yields CASSEKGIRETQYF.

This clonotype was observed a few times. V is TRBV20-1 and J is TRBJ2-3; TRBD2 agrees at 12 bases. The CDR3 contains 15 residues. CDR1 and CDR2 (germline): DFQATT, SNEGSKA (reference sequence). CDR3 in amino acids: CSVQLAGGATDTQYF. CDR3 DNA sequence: TGCAGCGTACAACTAGCGGGAGGAGCCACAGATACGCAGTATTTT.

This clonotype was recorded a few times. The J gene is TRBJ1-2, the V gene TRBV6-5; 8 bases agree with TRBD1. Germline assignment: CDR1 MNHEY and CDR2 SVGAGI. Trimming removed 2 bases from V and 6 bases from J; junction bases left unmatched: 2. The CDR3 consists of 13 residues. CDR3 nucleotide sequence: TGTGCCAGCAGTTACCAACAGGGGGATGGCTACACCTTC. Translating gives CASSYQQGDGYTF.

J is TRBJ2-7 and V is TRBV7-9, with 7 bases matching TRBD2. CDR3 length: 14 amino acids. Losses at the gene ends were 7 bases for V and 3 bases for J; bases not matched to a gene: 9. Germline V gives CDR1 SEHNR, CDR2 FQNEAQ (reference sequence). This CDR3 reads CASTPGLLSYEQYF. CDR3 nucleotide sequence: TGTGCCAGCACCCCGGGACTACTCAGCTACGAGCAGTACTTC.

This clonotype was detected only a few times. The chain employs TRBV27 and TRBJ2-5; unclear D gene. Germline V gene sequence: CDR1 MNHEY, CDR2 SMNVEV (reference sequence). CDR3 size: 14 residues. The V end was cut by 5 bases, the J end by 6 bases, with 16 bases between. CDR3 nucleotides: TGTGCCAGCAGTCCCCAGGCCATTCTCAAGACCCAGTACTTC. Amino acids: CASSPQAILKTQYF.

This clonotype has just a few counts. This rearrangement joins TRBV7-2 to TRBJ1-5, with 9 bases lining up with TRBD1. The CDR3 has 15 amino acids. V was clipped by 5 bases and J by 7 bases; unmatched bases: 9. Germline CDR1 and CDR2: SGHTA and FQGNSA. CDR3 bases: TGTGCCAGCAGCGGGGGGACAGGGTCTATGCAGCCCCAGCATTTT. This translates into CASSGGTGSMQPQHF.

This clonotype was seen only a few times. This chain links TRBV7-2 with TRBJ1-2; 10 bases are shared with TRBD1. The germline V gene has CDR1 SGHTA and CDR2 FQGNSA. V lost 4 bases and J lost 5; bases outside the gene matches: 4. The CDR3 covers 14 residues. The CDR3 DNA sequence: TGTGCCAGCAGCTACAAGGACAGGGGGTATGGCTACACCTTC. This sequence encodes CASSYKDRGYGYTF.

The rearrangement links TRBV4-3 to TRBJ2-5; perhaps TRBD2 as D (6 bases). Germline V CDR1 and CDR2: LGHNA, YSLEER. V was trimmed by 4 bases and J by 2 bases, leaving 17 bases between them. The CDR3 loop spans 16 amino acids. CDR3 sequence: CASSRGTVGLQETQYF. DNA of the CDR3: TGCGCCAGCAGCCGAGGGACGGTGGGACTTCAAGAGACCCAGTACTTC.

The rearrangement uses TRBV11-2 and TRBJ2-1, with TRBD2 identical over 8 bases. Germline CDR1 and CDR2: SGHAT and FQNNGV. The V segment lost 1 base and the J segment 13 bases; nucleotides outside the gene matches: 9. The CDR3 loop spans 14 amino acids. The CDR3 DNA is TGTGCCAGCAGCTTAGGTAATAGCGGGACCAGTCAGTTCTTC. Its translation is CASSLGNSGTSQFF.

DNA for the CDR3: TGTGCCAGCAGTTGGACTGAGGGAACTGAAGCTTTCTTT. Its translation is CASSWTEGTEAFF. The chain uses TRBV27 and TRBJ1-1; D call uncertain. Germline assignment: CDR1 MNHEY and CDR2 SMNVEV (reference sequence). Trimming took off 4 bases at V and 5 bases at J, with 11 bases between the two ends. This CDR3 has 13 residues.

The chain employs TRBV30 and TRBJ2-3, with D tentatively TRBD1 or TRBD2 (5 bases each). This CDR3 contains 13 residues. Germline CDR1 is GTSNPN and CDR2 is SVGIG (reference sequence). With 5 bases removed from V and 9 bases from J, the gap between germline ends came to 18 bases. The CDR3 protein is CAWLDPPRGTQYF. CDR3 nucleotides: TGTGCCTGGTTGGACCCCCCGAGGGGAACGCAGTATTTT.

The V gene is TRBV7-2, the J gene TRBJ2-7; unclear D gene. CDR3 size: 14 residues. Germline CDR1 SGHTA, CDR2 FQGNSA. V lost 1 base and J lost 4, with 11 bases in between. The CDR3 protein is CASSLGVGAYEQYF. The DNA of the CDR3 is TGTGCCAGCAGCTTAGGCGTTGGTGCATACGAGCAGTACTTC. The variable domain in full, completed from reference TRBV7-2 and TRBJ2-7, reads GAGVSQSPSNKVTEKGKDVELRCDPISGHTALYWYRQSLGQGLEFLIYFQGNSAPDKSGLPSDRFSAERTGGSVSTLTIQRTQQEDSAVYLCASSLGVGAYEQYFGPGTRLTVT.

This chain connects TRBV6-5 to TRBJ2-7; TRBD1 aligns across 10 bases. The V gene end was trimmed by 1 base and the J gene end by 1 base; junction bases not matched to a gene: 4. The length of the CDR3 is 16 residues. CDR1 is MNHEY and CDR2 is SVGAGI in the germline V gene. The CDR3 protein is CASSYWGQGRSYEQYF. The CDR3 DNA sequence: TGTGCCAGCAGTTACTGGGGACAGGGGCGATCCTACGAGCAGTACTTC.

The sample holds a few counts of this clonotype. V and J are TRBV7-2 and TRBJ2-1; D unclear. Deletions cut 4 bases from V and 12 bases from J, with 16 bases between. There are 13 residues in the CDR3. Germline assignment: CDR1 SGHTA and CDR2 FQGNSA. The CDR3 sequence is CASSSHPPWLQFF. The CDR3 DNA reads as TGTGCCAGCAGCTCCCACCCGCCGTGGCTGCAGTTCTTC.

The chain employs TRBV6-5 and TRBJ2-3; 8 nucleotides match TRBD2. In germline, CDR1 is MNHEY, CDR2 SVGAGI. V gave up 2 bases and J gave up 5 bases; unmatched junction bases: 12. This CDR3 is 17 amino acids long. The CDR3 DNA sequence: TGTGCCAGCAGTTACCCACGAAATAGCGGGGCACAAGATACGCAGTATTTT. It encodes CASSYPRNSGAQDTQYF.

The V call is TRBV28, the J call TRBJ2-6, with D maybe TRBD1 (5 bases). V lost 7 bases and J 3 bases, leaving 13 bases between the germline ends. The CDR3 loop spans 15 amino acids. Per the germline V gene, CDR1 is MDHEN and CDR2 is SYDVKM. The CDR3 here is CASNKGSSGANVLTF. DNA of the CDR3: TGTGCCAGCAATAAGGGGTCTAGTGGGGCCAACGTCCTGACTTTC.

This clonotype was found a few times. The chain employs TRBV24-1 and TRBJ1-2; TRBD1 aligns across 10 bases. V shed 2 bases and J 8 bases; nucleotides not matched to a gene: 7. This CDR3 has 15 amino acids. The V gene's germline CDR1 is KGHDR and CDR2 SFDVKD. The CDR3 coding sequence is TGTGCCACCAGTGATTCCGGGACAGGGGCAGGGGGCTACACCTTC. Encoded protein: CATSDSGTGAGGYTF.

This clonotype was picked up a small number of times. The chain has TRBV19 and TRBJ2-3; D perhaps matches TRBD2 (5 bases). CDR1 is LNHDA, CDR2 SQIVND, per germline (reference sequence). V was pared by 8 bases and J by 1 base, with 13 bases between. CDR3 length: 14 residues. CDR3 loop: CASRESGGTDTQYF. The CDR3 nucleotides are TGTGCCAGTCGCGAGAGCGGCGGCACAGATACGCAGTATTTT.

The V and J genes are TRBV20-1 and TRBJ2-1; TRBD2 agrees at 8 bases. V was clipped by 7 bases and J by 9 bases; unmatched bases: 17. The CDR3 has 15 residues. Germline values: CDR1 DFQATT, CDR2 SNEGSKA (reference sequence). The DNA of the CDR3 is TGCAGTGGAAACGCCGGGACTAGGATTGAAACTGAGCAGTTCTTC. It specifies CSGNAGTRIETEQFF.

This clonotype occurred a few times. The rearrangement uses TRBV20-1 and TRBJ1-6, with D hard to call. V was cut by 8 bases and J by 0 bases, with 29 bases left in between. CDR3 size: 20 residues. From germline, CDR1 is DFQATT and CDR2 SNEGSKA (reference sequence). The DNA of the CDR3 is TGCAGTCCGACACCGGGGAGTTCAACATTTAGCAGCTCCTATAATTCACCCCTCCACTTT. Protein product: CSPTPGSSTFSSSYNSPLHF.

This clonotype came up a few times. The rearrangement uses TRBV19 and TRBJ1-5; D unresolved. This CDR3 comprises 15 residues. Germline assignment: CDR1 LNHDA and CDR2 SQIVND (reference sequence). V lost 3 bases and J 2 bases, leaving 11 bases between the germline ends. This chain's CDR3 is CASSMREGGNQPQHF. The DNA for the CDR3 is TGTGCCAGTAGTATGAGGGAAGGCGGCAATCAGCCCCAGCATTTT.

The chain combines TRBV6-2 or TRBV6-3 with TRBJ1-1, with D unclear. This CDR3 has 13 residues. Between the trimmed V and J ends, which lost 7 bases and 6 bases, there was a span of 15 bases. The germline CDR1 and CDR2 sequences are MNHEY and SVGEGT. The CDR3 spells CASTPKWLSEAFF. CDR3 DNA: TGTGCCAGCACCCCTAAGTGGCTCTCTGAAGCTTTCTTT.

The chain combines TRBV5-8 with TRBJ2-3; D gene unclear. Germline CDR1 is SGHTS and CDR2 is YDEGEE. V lost 2 bases and J lost 5, with 18 bases in between. The CDR3 spans 16 residues. The CDR3 DNA reads as TGTGCCAGCAGCTTTAATCGGAGACCCGGGTTAGATACGCAGTATTTT. Amino acid sequence: CASSFNRRPGLDTQYF.

The chain links TRBV4-2 to TRBJ2-7; perhaps TRBD2 as D (5 bases). V was shortened by 0 bases and J by 6 bases, with 12 bases between the two germline ends. Germline CDR1 and CDR2: LGHNA and YNFKEQ. The CDR3 has 14 residues. The CDR3 region has the DNA TGTGCCAGCAGCCAAGACGGAGGATCGGTCGAGCAGTACTTC. Its protein is CASSQDGGSVEQYF.

This clonotype was counted a few times. The rearrangement joins TRBV28 to TRBJ1-2; possibly TRBD1 for D (6 bases). The CDR3 runs to 15 residues. CDR1 and CDR2 (germline): MDHEN, SYDVKM. V was pared by 3 bases and J by 1 base, with 12 bases between. The CDR3 spells CASSFGDILNYGYTF. CDR3 DNA sequence: TGTGCCAGCAGTTTTGGGGACATTCTTAACTATGGCTACACCTTC.

The V gene is TRBV6-1, the J gene TRBJ1-3; D remains ambiguous. The CDR3 has 13 amino acids. Germline V gives CDR1 MNHNS, CDR2 SASEGT. The ends were cut back, 5 bases at V and 0 bases at J, with 5 bases in the middle. The CDR3 DNA reads as TGTGCCAGCAGTCGGATCTCTGGAAACACCATATATTTT. Translation gives CASSRISGNTIYF.

This clonotype was seen a few times. The chain uses TRBV2 and TRBJ1-1; D remains ambiguous. There are 14 residues in the CDR3. V was cut by 3 bases and J by 1 base, with 9 bases left in between. The germline gives CDR1 SNHLY, CDR2 FYNNEI. CDR3 in amino acids: CASSESPANTEAFF. CDR3 coding DNA: TGTGCCAGCAGTGAGTCTCCGGCGAACACTGAAGCTTTCTTT.